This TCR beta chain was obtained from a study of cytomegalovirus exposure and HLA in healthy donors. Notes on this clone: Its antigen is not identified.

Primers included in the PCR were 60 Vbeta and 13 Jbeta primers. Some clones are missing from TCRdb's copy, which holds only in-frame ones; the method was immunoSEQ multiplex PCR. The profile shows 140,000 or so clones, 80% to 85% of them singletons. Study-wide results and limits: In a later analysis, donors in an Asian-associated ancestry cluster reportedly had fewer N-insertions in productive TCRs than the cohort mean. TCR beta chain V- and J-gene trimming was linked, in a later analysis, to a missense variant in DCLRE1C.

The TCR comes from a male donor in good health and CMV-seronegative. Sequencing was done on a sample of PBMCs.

Here the CDR3 DNA reads TGTGCCAGCAGCTTTGGGGGGAGGGCTGAAAAACTGTTTTTT. Translating it yields CASSFGGRAEKLFF. The V and J genes are TRBV28 and TRBJ1-4; possibly TRBD1 for D (5 bases). Trimming removed 6 bases from V and 7 bases from J, with 15 bases in between. The germline CDR1 and CDR2 sequences are MDHEN and SYDVKM. This CDR3 is built from 14 residues.